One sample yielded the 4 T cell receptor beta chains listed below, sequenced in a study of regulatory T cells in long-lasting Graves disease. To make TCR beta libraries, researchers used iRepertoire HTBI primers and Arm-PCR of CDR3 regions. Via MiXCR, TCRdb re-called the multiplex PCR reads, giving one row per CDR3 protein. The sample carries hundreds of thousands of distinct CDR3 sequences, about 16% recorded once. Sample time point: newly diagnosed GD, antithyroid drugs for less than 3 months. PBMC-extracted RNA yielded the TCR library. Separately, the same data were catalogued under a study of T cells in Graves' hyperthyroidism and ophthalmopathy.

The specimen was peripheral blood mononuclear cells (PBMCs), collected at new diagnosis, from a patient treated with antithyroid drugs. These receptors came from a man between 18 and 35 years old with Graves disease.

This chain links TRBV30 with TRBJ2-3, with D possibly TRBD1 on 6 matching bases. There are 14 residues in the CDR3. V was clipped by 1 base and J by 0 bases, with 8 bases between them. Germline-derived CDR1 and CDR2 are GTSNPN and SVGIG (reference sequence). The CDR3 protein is CAWSAGASTDTQYF. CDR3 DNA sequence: TGTGCCTGGAGTGCAGGGGCTAGCACAGATACGCAGTATTTT.

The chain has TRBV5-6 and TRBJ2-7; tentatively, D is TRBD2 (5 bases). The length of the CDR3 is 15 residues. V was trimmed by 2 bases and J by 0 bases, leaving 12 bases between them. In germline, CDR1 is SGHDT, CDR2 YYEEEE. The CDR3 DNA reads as TGTGCCAGCAGCTTAGGGAGCCTTCGCTCCTACGAGCAGTACTTC. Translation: CASSLGSLRSYEQYF.

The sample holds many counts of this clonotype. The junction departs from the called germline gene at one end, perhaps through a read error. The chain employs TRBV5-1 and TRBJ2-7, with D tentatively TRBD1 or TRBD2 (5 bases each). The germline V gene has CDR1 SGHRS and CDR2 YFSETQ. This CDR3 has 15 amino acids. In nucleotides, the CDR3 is TGTGCCAGCAGTTTCGGGACCGCCCATTACTACGAGCAGTACTTC. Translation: CASSFGTAHYYEQYF.

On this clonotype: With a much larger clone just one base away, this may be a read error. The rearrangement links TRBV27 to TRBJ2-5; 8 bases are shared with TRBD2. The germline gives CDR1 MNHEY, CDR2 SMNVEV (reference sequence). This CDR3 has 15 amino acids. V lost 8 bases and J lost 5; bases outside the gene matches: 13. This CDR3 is CASGGVGRARETQYF. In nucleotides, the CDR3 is TGTGCCAGCGGTGGGGTCGGGAGGGCTAGGGAGACCCAGTACTTC.